The T cell receptor beta chain under discussion was sequenced for a study of patients and donors after allogeneic stem cell transplantation. TCRdb itself ran the RT-PCR reads through MiXCR, one entry per CDR3 protein. This table holds hundreds of thousands of distinct CDR3 sequences, roughly 17% found once. Per germline, CDR1 SNHLY and CDR2 FYNNEI. This CDR3 region has 15 residues. V lost 3 bases, J lost 0 bases, and 10 bases lay in between. The sample comprised blood, either unsorted or a sorted T cell fraction (not recorded which). This chain links TRBV2 with TRBJ2-3; D may be TRBD1 or TRBD2 (5 bases each). This receptor was identified in a human donor who was either an allogeneic HSCT recipient or a stem cell or donor lymphocyte infusion donor (not recorded which). It is not recorded whose cells these are; they may come from a transplant donor. The CDR3 protein is CASSDGGRSTDTQYF. The CDR3 DNA sequence: TGTGCCAGCAGTGATGGGGGAAGGAGCACAGATACGCAGTATTTT.